This record looks at one T cell receptor (beta chain) sequence and its context. This clone's antigen is unknown. Per-nucleotide qualities are absent, and no much larger clonotype sits a single base away. TCRbeta CDR3 regions were amplified from genomic DNA using the immunoSEQ Assay, a bias-controlled multiplex PCR. The paper's processing steps were these. The number of nucleated cells in each sample was estimated by amplification of reference gene primers within the assay. To quantify the absolute abundance of each unique TCRbeta CDR3 rearrangement, sequence reads were collapsed and filtered. For each sample, productive Simpson clonality was calculated as the square root of Simpson's diversity index over productive rearrangements. TCRdb carries this immuneACCESS record with in-frame sequences only. Its versions omit some clonotypes, under half of them owing to an unresolved V gene in the studies checked, with the rest unexplained. The V and J calls and the clone size are those of that table, but D and trimming were determined from the DNA. For this sample there are about 280,000 clones; more than 70% appear just once. Approximately 10% of the sample comes from the top ten.

The data were taken from a study of blood T cell repertoires in COVID-19 (dated by TCRdb to 2018 to 2021). Broadly, across the study: Samples from collaborators originated in the United States, Italy and Spain and spanned both the acute and convalescent phases of COVID-19. The prospective study material was composed of cDNA or gDNA derived from T cells, B-cell-depleted T cells, or PBMCs. Subjects who had been exposed to COVID-19, were actively infected with it, or had recovered from it provided the deeply sampled blood TCRbeta repertoires that made up the dataset. A freely available public database, intended as a resource for researchers studying the immune response to SARS-CoV-2, is where the repertoires were released. The samples were drawn from two sources: the first 160 participants of the ongoing ImmuneRACE study, and approximately 1,300 subjects contributed by 6 global collaborators. Nearly every sample came with metadata listing a de-identified subject ID, COVID-19 status, age in years and sex. Where available, HLA class I and class II types were taken from metadata supplied by the sample provider and were not determined by assay-based typing. General study outcomes and caveats: Clinical and demographic metadata were provided uncurated, with the amount varying by source and participant.

In Seattle, one collaborating source enrolled patients while the infection was active and tracked those patients longitudinally over the course of disease. The collaborating institutions used their own protocols to collect whole blood in K2EDTA tubes. For TCRbeta analysis, collaborator samples were shipped as frozen whole blood, as isolated PBMCs, or as DNA extracted from either sample type. Spanning cysteine to phenylalanine, the CDR3 consists of 12 amino acids. The entry retains the CDR3 DNA only, 36 bases that are in frame from base 1. According to the germline V gene, CDR1 reads MNHEY and CDR2 reads SVGAGI. At the junction V is shortened by 5 bases and J by 8 bases, with 12 bases in between.

The sequenced material came from peripheral blood. The chain was built from TRBV6-5 and TRBJ1-1, with a weak D call of TRBD1 (6 bases match). This TCR was sampled from a woman aged 25-40 years with COVID-19, enrolled during active disease. At the DNA level, the sequence is TGTGCCAGCAGTAACAGGGTTTCAGAAGCTTTCTTT. It translates to CASSNRVSEAFF.